This TCR beta chain was identified in a study of shared clonotypes between healthy human individuals. For the study at large: The study enrolled two women and a few men aged 18 to 49. Regarding the study as a whole: Generation probability values for non-shared clonotypes were lower than those for clonotypes shared by all four donors.

Here immunoSEQ multiplex PCR was the method, and the copy in TCRdb shows in-frame clones only, minus some. Here the sample spans about 2 million clones, about 95% being singletons. This CDR3 comprises 13 residues. V gave up 9 bases and J gave up 5 bases; unmatched junction bases: 4. CDR1 and CDR2 (germline): MDHEN, SYDVKM. Remarks on this clone: Its antigen is still unknown.

CD8 cells regarded as naive lacked CD45RO, were positively chosen for CCR7, and omitted terminally differentiated effector memory CD45RA+ cells. This clonotype originated in a man in his late teens or twenties in good health. The sample taken for sequencing was naive CD8+ T cells sorted from blood. V gene TRBV28 combines with J gene TRBJ1-5, with 10 bases that match TRBD1. CDR3 sequence reads: CASGQGVYQPQHF. As DNA, the CDR3 is TGTGCCAGTGGACAGGGGGTTTATCAGCCCCAGCATTTT.